One T cell receptor beta chain is described in this entry. The antigen remains unidentified. Trimming left V 0 bases short and J 2 bases short, with 8 bases between. Germline V lookup: CDR1 SGDLS, CDR2 YYNGEE. The CDR3 is 15 amino acids. The table came from immunoSEQ multiplex PCR; TCRdb's copy has only in-frame clones and leaves some out. This sample has 66,000 or so clones, with less than 85% found just once. This entry comes from a study of OX40 agonist ivuxolimab in advanced cancers. At the level of the study: Patients in the trial were receiving intravenous ivuxolimab every 2 weeks, at doses of 0.01 to 10 mg/kg. It was permissible to have had prior anti-PD-1, anti-PD-L1 or anti-CTLA-4 therapy, and about 40% had some. Points from the study as a whole: On average, CD8+ T cells had more expanded clones than CD4+. There were also nonresponders showing low normalized T-cell clonal expansion.

The sample consisted of CD4+ or CD8+ T cells sorted from blood, taken in a trial of the OX40 agonist ivuxolimab. The chain carries TRBV9 and TRBJ2-2; the D is unclear. The sequence was obtained from an adult with an advanced solid tumor such as melanoma, head and neck, liver or kidney cancer. The CDR3 bases are TGTGCCAGCAGCGTAGACTCCAGTAACACCGGGGAGCTGTTTTTT. Its translation: CASSVDSSNTGELFF.